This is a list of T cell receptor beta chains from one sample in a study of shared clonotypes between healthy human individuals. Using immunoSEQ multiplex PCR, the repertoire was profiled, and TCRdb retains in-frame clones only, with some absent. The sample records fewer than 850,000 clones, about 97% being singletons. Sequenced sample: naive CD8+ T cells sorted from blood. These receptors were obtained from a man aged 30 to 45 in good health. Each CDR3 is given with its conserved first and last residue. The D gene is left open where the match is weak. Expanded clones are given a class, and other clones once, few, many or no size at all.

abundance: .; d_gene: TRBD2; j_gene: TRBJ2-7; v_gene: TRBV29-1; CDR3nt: TGCAGCGTTGGGATTCGGGGGAGGGCCCTCGAGCAGTACTTC; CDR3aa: CSVGIRGRALEQYF
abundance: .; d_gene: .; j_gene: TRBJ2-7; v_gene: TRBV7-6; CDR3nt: TGTGCCAGCAGCCCGGACAGACCCTACGAGCAGTACTTC; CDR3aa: CASSPDRPYEQYF
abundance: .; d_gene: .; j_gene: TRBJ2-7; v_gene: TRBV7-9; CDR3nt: TGTGCCAGCAGCAGGGACTCCTCCTACGAGCAGTACTTC; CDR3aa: CASSRDSSYEQYF
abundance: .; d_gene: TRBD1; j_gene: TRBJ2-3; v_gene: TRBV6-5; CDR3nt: TGTGCCAGCAGTTACTCGACAGGGGCCCGCACAGATACGCAGTATTTT; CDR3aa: CASSYSTGARTDTQYF
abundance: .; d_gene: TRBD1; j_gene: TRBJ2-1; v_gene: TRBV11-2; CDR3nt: TGTGCCAGCAGCTTAGTCTCCAGGGGGCCCGAGGTCTTC; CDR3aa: CASSLVSRGPEVF
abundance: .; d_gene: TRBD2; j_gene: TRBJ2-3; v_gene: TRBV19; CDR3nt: TGTGCCAGTAGTTCAAATAGCGGGCGCCGCACAGACACGCAGTATTTT; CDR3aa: CASSSNSGRRTDTQYF
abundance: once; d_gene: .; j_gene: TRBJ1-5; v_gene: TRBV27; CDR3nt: TGTGCCAGCAGTTTAAGGGCAGGGGCTAGCAATCAGCCCCAGCATTTT; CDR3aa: CASSLRAGASNQPQHF
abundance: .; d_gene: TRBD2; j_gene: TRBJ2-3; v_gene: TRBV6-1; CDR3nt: TGTGCCATCTCGACTAGCGGGATAACAGATACGCAGTATTTT; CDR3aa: CAISTSGITDTQYF
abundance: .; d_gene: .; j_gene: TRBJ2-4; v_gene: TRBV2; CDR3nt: TGTGCCAGCAGGGGGAACATTCAGTACTTC; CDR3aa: CASRGNIQYF
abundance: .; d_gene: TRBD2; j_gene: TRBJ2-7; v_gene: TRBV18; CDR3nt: TGTGCCAGCTCACCTGGTCCGGGGGCAGGGACTAGCGGGAGGGCCCTTTACGAGCAGTACTTC; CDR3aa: CASSPGPGAGTSGRALYEQYF
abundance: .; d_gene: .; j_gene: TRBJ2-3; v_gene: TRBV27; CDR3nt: TGTGCCAGCAGTTTAACCCAATACACAGATACGCAGTATTTT; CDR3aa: CASSLTQYTDTQYF
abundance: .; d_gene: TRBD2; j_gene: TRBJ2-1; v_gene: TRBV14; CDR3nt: TGTGCCAGCAGCCAGGGGACTAGCGGGATAAGGCAGTTCTTC; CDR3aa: CASSQGTSGIRQFF
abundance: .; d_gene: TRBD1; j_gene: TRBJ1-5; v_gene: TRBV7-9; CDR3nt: TGTGCCAGCAGCGGGACAGGGACAAGCAATCAGCCCCAGCATTTT; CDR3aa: CASSGTGTSNQPQHF